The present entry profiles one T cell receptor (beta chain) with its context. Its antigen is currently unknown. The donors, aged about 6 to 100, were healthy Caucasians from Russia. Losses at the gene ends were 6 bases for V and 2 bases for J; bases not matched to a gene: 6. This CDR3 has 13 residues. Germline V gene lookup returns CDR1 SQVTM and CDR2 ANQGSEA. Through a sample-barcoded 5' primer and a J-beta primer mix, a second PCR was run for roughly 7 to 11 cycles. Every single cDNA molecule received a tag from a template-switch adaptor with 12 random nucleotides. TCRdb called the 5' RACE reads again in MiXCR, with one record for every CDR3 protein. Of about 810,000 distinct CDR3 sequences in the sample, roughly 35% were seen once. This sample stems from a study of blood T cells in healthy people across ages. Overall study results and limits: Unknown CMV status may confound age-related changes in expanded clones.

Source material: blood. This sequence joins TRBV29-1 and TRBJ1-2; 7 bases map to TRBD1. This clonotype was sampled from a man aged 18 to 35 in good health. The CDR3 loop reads CSVGTAQNYGYTF. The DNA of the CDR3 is TGCAGCGTCGGGACAGCCCAGAACTATGGCTACACCTTC.